This TCR beta chain was retrieved from a study of T-cell memory formation after mild COVID-19. Turning to the study itself: Most TCR clusters belonged to a single donor.

V was shortened by 9 bases and J by 0 bases, with 15 bases between the two germline ends. The germline V gene has CDR1 SNHLY and CDR2 FYNNEI. The CDR3 length is 14 residues. Study-level results: Day 15 to 85 contractors were CD4/CD8 balanced; later expanders leaned CD4+. Cross-reactive memory appears to have joined, as suggested by some responding clones showing up in pre-infection memory.

Comments on this clonotype: The target antigen is unknown.

Employing constant-segment primers, 5'RACE generated TCR alpha and TCR beta cDNA libraries bearing sample barcodes and UMIs. TCRdb re-derived calls from the 5' RACE reads in MiXCR, one entry per CDR3 protein. The table records 300,000 to 350,000 distinct CDR3 sequences, approximately 15% of them present only once. This clonotype was sampled from a man between 18 and 29 years old who had mild COVID-19 (a few samples of this study predate the infection). Cell type and time point are not known. V is TRBV2 and J is TRBJ2-7, with a tentative D call TRBD2 (6 bases). Material: PBMCs or a T cell subset sorted from them (not recorded which). CDR3 nucleotide sequence: TGTGCCAGGGAGGGAACGGGCAGCTCCTACGAGCAGTACTTC. The encoded protein is CAREGTGSSYEQYF.